The 26 T cell receptor beta chains presented below share a single source sample, sequenced in a study of blood T cells in healthy people across ages. A second 7 to 11 cycle PCR used barcoded and J-beta primers. In TCRdb, the 5' RACE reads were re-called with MiXCR into one record per CDR3 protein. The table shows about 1,600,000 distinct CDR3 sequences, with roughly 45% occurring only once. Sequences were obtained from blood. The source is a young woman in good health.

This chain joins TRBV9 and TRBJ2-1; D is possibly TRBD2 (6 bases). This CDR3 has 16 amino acids. V lost 4 bases and J 0 bases, leaving 14 bases between the germline ends. CDR1 is SGDLS, CDR2 YYNGEE, per germline. The CDR3 sequence is CASSPSGAASYNEQFF. The CDR3 bases are TGTGCCAGCAGCCCCTCGGGAGCTGCCTCCTACAATGAGCAGTTCTTC.

This clonotype was observed at least ten times. The V and J genes are TRBV15 and TRBJ2-1; the D gene could be TRBD1 or TRBD2 (5 bases each). The CDR3 has 14 amino acids. Trimming cost V 5 bases and J 7 bases, with 15 bases left between them. The germline V gene has CDR1 LNHNV and CDR2 YYDKDF (reference sequence). CDR3 region: CATSPPTGQNEQFF. The CDR3 nucleotides read TGTGCCACCAGCCCTCCAACGGGGCAGAATGAGCAGTTCTTC.

This clonotype has just a few counts. The rearrangement joins TRBV20-1 to TRBJ2-1; D ambiguous. CDR1 and CDR2 from the germline V gene are DFQATT and SNEGSKA (reference sequence). The CDR3 runs to 12 residues. The V gene lost 3 bases and the J gene lost 8 bases, with 11 bases spanning the gap. The CDR3 bases are TGCAGTGCTAGGCCTTCTTGGGATGAGCAGTTCTTC. It codes for CSARPSWDEQFF.

V gene TRBV2 combines with J gene TRBJ2-5; 8 nucleotides agree with TRBD2. The CDR3 covers 13 residues. Germline values: CDR1 SNHLY, CDR2 FYNNEI. The ends lost 6 bases at V and 11 bases at J; junction bases unmatched: 11. In DNA, the CDR3 is TGTGCCAGCAGGGCAACTAGCGGAGGTGAGCAGTACTTC. Translation gives CASRATSGGEQYF.

The chain links TRBV6-6 to TRBJ2-7; weak D call: TRBD2 (6 bases). Trimming removed 7 bases at V and 6 bases at J, with 19 bases between. Per germline, CDR1 MNHNY and CDR2 SVGAGI (reference sequence). CDR3 size: 14 residues. CDR3 sequence: CASILAPGLGEQYF. The CDR3 DNA reads TGTGCCAGCATCCTAGCCCCGGGACTTGGCGAGCAGTACTTC.

This chain uses TRBV20-1 with TRBJ2-5, with D maybe TRBD2 (6 bases). The CDR3 totals 11 residues. CDR1 is DFQATT and CDR2 is SNEGSKA in the germline V gene (reference sequence). The V end lost 5 bases, the J end lost 4 bases, and 8 bases lay between the germline ends. CDR3: CSAVTRETQYF. CDR3 sequence (DNA): TGCAGTGCTGTGACTAGAGAGACCCAGTACTTC.

The chain joins TRBV7-9 to TRBJ2-2; the D is unclear. Trimming cost V 5 bases and J 4 bases, with 14 bases left between them. CDR3 length equals 15 residues. CDR1 and CDR2 (germline): SEHNR, FQNEAQ (reference sequence). Written as DNA, the CDR3 is TGTGCCAGCAGCCCCCTAAGCTCTTTCACCGGGGAGCTGTTTTTT. The encoded protein is CASSPLSSFTGELFF.

Comments on this clonotype: A junction end diverges from the germline sequence, so it may reflect a read error. The chain joins TRBV11-2 to TRBJ2-1, with D tentatively TRBD2 (6 bases). The CDR3 loop spans 15 amino acids. CDR1 is SGHAT and CDR2 is FQNNGV in the germline V gene. The CDR3 DNA reads TGTGCCAGCAGCTTAGGCGGGGACTCCAACAATGAGCAGTTCTTC. This encodes CASSLGGDSNNEQFF.

The chain has TRBV10-3 and TRBJ2-1; tentatively, D is TRBD1 (6 bases). V lost 4 bases, J lost 5 bases, and 9 bases lay in between. The CDR3 consists of 13 residues. Germline values: CDR1 ENHRY, CDR2 SYGVKD. The CDR3 DNA follows: TGTGCCATCAGTGTAGGACAGAACAATGAGCAGTTCTTC. Translating gives CAISVGQNNEQFF.

In this sample, this clonotype turned up a few times. The rearrangement joins TRBV7-9 to TRBJ2-1; TRBD1 might be the D (5 bases). Trimming left V 4 bases short and J 1 base short, with 14 bases between. The CDR3 is made up of 16 amino acids. CDR1 and CDR2 from the germline V gene are SEHNR and FQNEAQ (reference sequence). CDR3 amino acids: CASSSTGTSSYNEQFF. DNA of the CDR3: TGTGCCAGCAGCTCTACAGGCACTTCTTCCTACAATGAGCAGTTCTTC.

This clonotype was counted a few times. V usage is TRBV7-9 and J usage is TRBJ2-3, with TRBD2 matching over 7 bases. Germline V gives CDR1 SEHNR, CDR2 FQNEAQ (reference sequence). This CDR3 is built from 13 residues. The ends lost 11 bases at V and 6 bases at J; junction bases unmatched: 11. Written as DNA, the CDR3 is TGTGCCGGGGAAGCGGGGCCTGGGGATACGCAGTATTTT. It encodes CAGEAGPGDTQYF.

The CDR3 DNA reads as TGCAGTGCTAGAGAGCAGGGCAGGGACGAGCAGTACTTC. Protein product: CSAREQGRDEQYF. The chain has TRBV20-1 and TRBJ2-4, with D possibly being TRBD1 (5 bases). The J call could be wrong; TRBJ2-7 is a better fit for the DNA end. This CDR3 region has 13 residues. The germline CDR1 and CDR2 sequences are DFQATT and SNEGSKA (reference sequence).

The gene calls are TRBV19 and TRBJ2-4; D might be TRBD1 (6 bases). The CDR3 loop spans 14 amino acids. CDR1 and CDR2 (germline): LNHDA, SQIVND (reference sequence). The V end lost 7 bases, the J end lost 0 bases, and 10 bases lay between the germline ends. The CDR3 reads CASTKTGAKNIQYF. In DNA, the CDR3 is TGTGCCAGTACTAAGACAGGAGCCAAAAACATTCAGTACTTC.

The chain links TRBV7-2 to TRBJ1-1, with a weak D call TRBD1 (5 bases). The germline V gene encodes CDR1 SGHTA and CDR2 FQGNSA. The length of the CDR3 is 14 residues. V was pared by 5 bases and J by 4 bases, with 14 bases between. The CDR3, as DNA: TGTGCCAGCAGCCCCCCAGGGTATGCCACTGAAGCTTTCTTT. It is translated as CASSPPGYATEAFF.

This rearrangement joins TRBV20-1 to TRBJ2-2; tentatively, D is TRBD2 (8 bases). The V gene's germline CDR1 is DFQATT and CDR2 SNEGSKA (reference sequence). This CDR3 is 17 amino acids long. Trimming stripped 4 bases from V and 0 bases from J, with 18 bases between. DNA for the CDR3: TGCAGTGCTAAAAAACGGGGGGGGACAGCGAACACCGGGGAGCTGTTTTTT. It yields the protein CSAKKRGGTANTGELFF.

This clonotype was picked up many times. The rearrangement joins TRBV21-1 to TRBJ2-7. TRBV21-1 is recorded as a pseudogene. The CDR3 consists of 15 residues. CDR3 bases: TGTGCCAGCAGCAAAATACAGCATACCTCCTACGAGCAGTACTTC. It encodes CASSKIQHTSYEQYF.

The chain has TRBV25-1 and TRBJ1-1; D might be TRBD1 (5 bases). V lost 1 base and J lost 0, with 12 bases in between. This CDR3 is built from 16 residues. Germline CDR1 is MGHDK and CDR2 is SYGVNS. The CDR3 loop is CASSESYRSMNTEAFF. CDR3 nucleotides: TGTGCCAGCAGTGAATCTTACAGGAGCATGAACACTGAAGCTTTCTTT.

The chain uses TRBV7-2 and TRBJ2-3; D is unclear. This CDR3 is built from 15 residues. Looked up from germline, CDR1 is SGHTA and CDR2 is FQGNSA. The V end lost 0 bases, the J end lost 5 bases, and 12 bases lay between the germline ends. CDR3 residues: CASSLAWPRIDTQYF. CDR3 DNA: TGTGCCAGCAGCTTAGCGTGGCCGAGAATAGATACGCAGTATTTT.

The J gene is TRBJ1-2, the V gene TRBV20-1; the D is unclear. With 3 bases removed from V and 1 base from J, the gap between germline ends came to 15 bases. CDR1 DFQATT and CDR2 SNEGSKA come from the germline V gene (reference sequence). CDR3 size: 15 residues. CDR3 coding DNA: TGCAGTGCTAGTGAGGGTGGCTCTGTTAACTATGGCTACACCTTC. Its protein product is CSASEGGSVNYGYTF.

There are many counts of this clonotype. J is TRBJ2-1 and V is TRBV10-3, with 11 bases fitting TRBD2. The J call is uncertain, as TRBJ2-7 better fits the DNA end. The germline CDR1 and CDR2 sequences are ENHRY and SYGVKD. The CDR3 extends over 16 amino acids. This CDR3 reads CAISEVAGGSYNEQYF. Here the CDR3 DNA reads TGTGCCATCAGTGAGGTAGCGGGAGGGTCCTACAATGAGCAGTACTTC.

This chain connects TRBV9 to TRBJ2-5; 11 nucleotides line up with TRBD1. The CDR3 consists of 15 residues. With 0 bases clipped from V and 5 bases from J, the junction kept 3 bases outside the gene matches. In germline, CDR1 is SGDLS, CDR2 YYNGEE. CDR3 DNA sequence: TGTGCCAGCAGCGTAGGGGACAGGGGGAGGGAGACCCAGTACTTC. Its translation is CASSVGDRGRETQYF.

The chain joins TRBV29-1 to TRBJ2-5, with D perhaps TRBD2 (5 bases). The CDR3 is made up of 13 amino acids. V shed 4 bases and J shed 1 base, with 10 bases lying between them. Germline V gene lookup returns CDR1 SQVTM and CDR2 ANQGSEA. The CDR3 sequence: CSVVGITQETQYF. The DNA for the CDR3 is TGCAGCGTTGTCGGGATAACCCAAGAGACCCAGTACTTC.

The V call is TRBV27, the J call TRBJ2-1; 7 nucleotides line up with TRBD2. There are 15 residues in the CDR3. Germline lookup yields CDR1 MNHEY and CDR2 SMNVEV (reference sequence). V lost 3 bases to trimming and J lost 2 bases; unmatched junction nucleotides: 4. CDR3 nucleotides: TGTGCCAGCAGTTTGAGCGGGGACCCCTACAATGAGCAGTTCTTC. Its protein product is CASSLSGDPYNEQFF.

This clonotype appeared a few times. The V gene is TRBV27, the J gene TRBJ2-3; possibly TRBD2 for D (6 bases). CDR1 and CDR2 from the germline V gene are MNHEY and SMNVEV (reference sequence). The germline V and J ends were trimmed by 5 bases and 0 bases, with 15 bases remaining between them. The CDR3 loop spans 16 amino acids. CDR3 region: CASSKRLARSTDTQYF. CDR3 in DNA: TGTGCCAGCAGTAAACGCCTAGCGCGTAGCACAGATACGCAGTATTTT.

As for this clonotype: At one end the junction does not follow the germline gene, possibly because of a read error. This chain joins TRBV3-1 and TRBJ1-2, with no clear D. The CDR3 is 14 residues long. Germline CDR1 is LGHDT and CDR2 is YNNKEL (reference sequence). In DNA form, the CDR3 reads TGTGCCAGCAGCCAAGATCCGTTTAACTATGACTACACCTTC. Translating gives CASSQDPFNYDYTF. Complete variable domain (other parts from reference TRBV3-1 and TRBJ1-2): DTAVSQTPKYLVTQMGNDKSIKCEQNLGHDTMYWYKQDSKKFLKIMFSYNNKELIINETVPNRFSPKSPDKAHLNLHINSLELGDSAVYFCASSQDPFNYDYTFGSGTRLTVV.

The J gene is TRBJ1-4, the V gene TRBV29-1, with 9 bases identical to TRBD1. Trimming cost V 1 base and J 8 bases; bases outside gene matches: 8. CDR3 size: 15 residues. Germline CDR1 reads SQVTM; CDR2 reads ANQGSEA. The CDR3 protein is CSVEADRGAWEKLFF. The CDR3 nucleotides are TGCAGCGTTGAAGCCGACAGGGGGGCATGGGAAAAACTGTTTTTT. Variable domain in full (rest from reference TRBV29-1 and TRBJ1-4): SAVISQKPSRDICQRGTSLTIQCQVDSQVTMMFWYRQQPGQSLTLIATANQGSEATYESGFVIDKFPISRPNLTFSTLTVSNMSPEDSSIYLCSVEADRGAWEKLFFGSGTQLSVL.